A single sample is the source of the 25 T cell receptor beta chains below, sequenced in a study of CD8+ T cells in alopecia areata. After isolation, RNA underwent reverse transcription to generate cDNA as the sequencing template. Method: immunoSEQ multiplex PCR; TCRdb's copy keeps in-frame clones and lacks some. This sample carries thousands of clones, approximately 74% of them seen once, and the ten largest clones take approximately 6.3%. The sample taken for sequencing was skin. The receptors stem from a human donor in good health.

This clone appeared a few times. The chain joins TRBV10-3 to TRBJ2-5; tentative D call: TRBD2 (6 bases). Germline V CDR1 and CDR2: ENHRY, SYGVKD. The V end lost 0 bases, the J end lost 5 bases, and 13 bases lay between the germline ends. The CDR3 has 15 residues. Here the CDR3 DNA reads TGTGCCATCAGTGAGTCGGGGGGAGGATCCGAGACCCAGTACTTC. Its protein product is CAISESGGGSETQYF.

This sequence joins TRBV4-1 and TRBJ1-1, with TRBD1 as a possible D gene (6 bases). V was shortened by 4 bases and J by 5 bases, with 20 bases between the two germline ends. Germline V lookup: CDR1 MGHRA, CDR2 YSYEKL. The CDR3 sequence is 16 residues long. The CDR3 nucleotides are TGCGCCAGCAGCCTACAGCCGACGGGGGCGCGGACTGAAGCTTTCTTT. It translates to CASSLQPTGARTEAFF.

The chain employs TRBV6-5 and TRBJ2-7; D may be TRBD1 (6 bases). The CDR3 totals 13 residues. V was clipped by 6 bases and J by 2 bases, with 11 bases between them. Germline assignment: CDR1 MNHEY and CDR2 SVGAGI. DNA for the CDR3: TGTGCCAGCAGGAGGTCAGGGGCCTACGAGCAGTACTTC. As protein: CASRRSGAYEQYF.

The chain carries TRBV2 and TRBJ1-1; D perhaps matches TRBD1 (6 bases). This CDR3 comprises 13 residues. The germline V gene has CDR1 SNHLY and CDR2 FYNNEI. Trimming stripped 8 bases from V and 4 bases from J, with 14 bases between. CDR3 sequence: CASWRGGSTEAFF. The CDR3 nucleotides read TGTGCCAGCTGGAGGGGGGGGAGCACTGAAGCTTTCTTT.

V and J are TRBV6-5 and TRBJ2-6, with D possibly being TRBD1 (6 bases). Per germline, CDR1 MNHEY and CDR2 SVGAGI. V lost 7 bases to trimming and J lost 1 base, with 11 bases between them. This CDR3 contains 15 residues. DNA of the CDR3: TGTGCCAGCAACAGGGATTCGTCTGGGGCCAACGTCCTGACTTTC. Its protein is CASNRDSSGANVLTF.

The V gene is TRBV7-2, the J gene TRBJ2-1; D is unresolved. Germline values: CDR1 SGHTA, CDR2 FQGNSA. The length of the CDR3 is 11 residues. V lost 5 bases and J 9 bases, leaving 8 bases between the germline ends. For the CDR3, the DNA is TGTGCCAGCAGCCCCGGGTCTGAGCAGTTCTTC. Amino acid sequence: CASSPGSEQFF.

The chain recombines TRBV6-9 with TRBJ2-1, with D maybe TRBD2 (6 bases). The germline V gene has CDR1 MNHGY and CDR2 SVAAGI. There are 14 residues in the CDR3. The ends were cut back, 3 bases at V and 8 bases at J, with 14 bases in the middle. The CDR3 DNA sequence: TGTGCCAGCAGTTACTTGGGACTGGCCGATGAGCAGTTCTTC. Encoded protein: CASSYLGLADEQFF.

CDR3 in DNA: TGTGCCAGCAGTTACGGAATGGAGGACACTGAAGCTTTCTTT. Protein: CASSYGMEDTEAFF. V is TRBV6-5 and J is TRBJ1-1; D is uncertain. Germline assignment: CDR1 MNHEY and CDR2 SVGAGI. This CDR3 is built from 14 residues. The V and J ends lost 2 bases and 3 bases respectively, with 10 bases between them.

The CDR3 spells CASRPGLAYEQYF. CDR3 bases: TGCGCCAGCAGGCCAGGACTAGCCTACGAGCAGTACTTC. The gene calls are TRBV5-1 and TRBJ2-7, with TRBD2 matching 7 bases. CDR1 SGHRS and CDR2 YFSETQ come from the germline V gene. CDR3 length: 13 residues. Trimming at V came to 5 bases and at J to 2 bases, leaving 4 bases not matched to a gene.

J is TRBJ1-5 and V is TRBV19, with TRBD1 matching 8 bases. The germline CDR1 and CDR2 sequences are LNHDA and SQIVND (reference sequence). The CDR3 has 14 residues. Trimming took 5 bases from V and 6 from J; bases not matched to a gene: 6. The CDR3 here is CASSGQGGTQPQHF. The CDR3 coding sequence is TGTGCCAGTAGTGGACAGGGAGGGACTCAGCCCCAGCATTTT.

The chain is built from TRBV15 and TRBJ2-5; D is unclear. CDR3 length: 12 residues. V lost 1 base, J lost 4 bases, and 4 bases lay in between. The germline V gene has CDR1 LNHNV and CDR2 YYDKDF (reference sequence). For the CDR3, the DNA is TGTGCCACCAGCAGAGGACCAGAGACCCAGTACTTC. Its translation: CATSRGPETQYF. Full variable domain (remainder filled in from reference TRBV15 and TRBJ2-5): DAMVIQNPRYQVTQFGKPVTLSCSQTLNHNVMYWYQQKSSQAPKLLFHYYDKDFNNEADTPDNFQSRRPNTSFCFLDIRSPGLGDTAMYLCATSRGPETQYFGPGTRLLVL.

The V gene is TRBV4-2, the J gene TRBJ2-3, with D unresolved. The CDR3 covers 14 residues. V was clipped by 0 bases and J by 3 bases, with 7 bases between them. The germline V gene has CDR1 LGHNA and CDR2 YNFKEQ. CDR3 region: CASSQEFGTDTQYF. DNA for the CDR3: TGTGCCAGCAGCCAAGAATTCGGGACAGATACGCAGTATTTT.

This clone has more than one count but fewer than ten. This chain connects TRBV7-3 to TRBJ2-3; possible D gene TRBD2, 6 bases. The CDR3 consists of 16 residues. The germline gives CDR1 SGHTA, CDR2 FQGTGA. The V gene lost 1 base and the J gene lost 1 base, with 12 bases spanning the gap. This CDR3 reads CASSLNGGGGTDTQYF. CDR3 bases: TGTGCCAGCAGCTTAAATGGGGGAGGTGGCACAGATACGCAGTATTTT.

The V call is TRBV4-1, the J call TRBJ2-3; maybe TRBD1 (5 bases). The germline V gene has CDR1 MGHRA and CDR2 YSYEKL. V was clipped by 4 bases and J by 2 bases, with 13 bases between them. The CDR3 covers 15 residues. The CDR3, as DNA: TGCGCCAGCAGCCTCGGACAAGACCCCACAGATACGCAGTATTTT. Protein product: CASSLGQDPTDTQYF.

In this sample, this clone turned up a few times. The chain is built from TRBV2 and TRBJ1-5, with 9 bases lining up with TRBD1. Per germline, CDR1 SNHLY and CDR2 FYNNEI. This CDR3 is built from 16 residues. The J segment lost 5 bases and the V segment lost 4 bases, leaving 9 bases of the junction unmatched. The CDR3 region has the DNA TGTGCCAGCAGTGTCCAACAGGGGGCTCGTTATCAGCCCCAGCATTTT. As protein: CASSVQQGARYQPQHF.

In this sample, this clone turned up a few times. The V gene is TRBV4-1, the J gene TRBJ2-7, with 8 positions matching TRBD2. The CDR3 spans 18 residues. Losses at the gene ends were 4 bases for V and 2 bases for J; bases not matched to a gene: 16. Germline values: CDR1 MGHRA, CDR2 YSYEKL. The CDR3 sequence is CASSLFFPGLVAPYEQYF. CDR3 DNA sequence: TGCGCCAGCAGCCTCTTCTTTCCGGGACTAGTCGCCCCCTACGAGCAGTACTTC.

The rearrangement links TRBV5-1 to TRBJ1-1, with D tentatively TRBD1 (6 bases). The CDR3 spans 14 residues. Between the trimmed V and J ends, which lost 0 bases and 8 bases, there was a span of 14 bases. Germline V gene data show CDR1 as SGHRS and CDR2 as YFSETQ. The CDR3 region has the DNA TGCGCCAGCAGCTTGGATCGGGGGGCGGGAGAAGCTTTCTTT. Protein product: CASSLDRGAGEAFF.

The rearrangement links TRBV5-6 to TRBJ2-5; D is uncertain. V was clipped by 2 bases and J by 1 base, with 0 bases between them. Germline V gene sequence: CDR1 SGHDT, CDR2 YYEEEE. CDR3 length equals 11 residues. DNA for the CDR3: TGTGCCAGCAGCTTCCAAGAGACCCAGTACTTC. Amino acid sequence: CASSFQETQYF.

The CDR3 DNA sequence: TGCGCCAGCAGTCAGACGGAGACCCAGTACTTC. Translated, it gives CASSQTETQYF. V and J are TRBV10-2 and TRBJ2-5; no firm D call. The CDR3 covers 11 residues. The ends were cut back, 5 bases at V and 5 bases at J, with 6 bases in the middle. Looked up from germline, CDR1 is WSHSY and CDR2 is SAAADI.

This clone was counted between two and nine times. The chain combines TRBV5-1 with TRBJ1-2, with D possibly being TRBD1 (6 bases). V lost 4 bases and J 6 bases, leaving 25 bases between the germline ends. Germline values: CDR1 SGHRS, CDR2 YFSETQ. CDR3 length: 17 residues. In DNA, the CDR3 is TGCGCCAGCAGCCCCCGGACAGCGCTTGCCTTCCGGGATGGCTACACCTTC. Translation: CASSPRTALAFRDGYTF.

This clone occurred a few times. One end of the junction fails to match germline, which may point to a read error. CDR3 sequence: CGSSSGGGRNQPQHF. CDR3 bases: TGTGGCAGCAGCTCAGGGGGGGGGCGCAATCAGCCCCAGCATTTT. This chain uses TRBV7-2 with TRBJ1-5; 7 nucleotides match TRBD1. The V gene's germline CDR1 is SGHTA and CDR2 FQGNSA. There are 15 residues in the CDR3.

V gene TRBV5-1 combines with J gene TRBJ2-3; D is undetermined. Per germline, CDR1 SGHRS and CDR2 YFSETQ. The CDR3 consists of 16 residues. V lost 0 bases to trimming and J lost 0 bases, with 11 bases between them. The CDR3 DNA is TGCGCCAGCAGCTTGGGGACGATTTCTAGCACAGATACGCAGTATTTT. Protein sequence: CASSLGTISSTDTQYF.

The CDR3 DNA follows: TGTGCCAGCCGAGCGACAGGGGTTTGGGAAAAACTGTTTTTT. Translating it yields CASRATGVWEKLFF. The chain links TRBV6-5 to TRBJ1-4, with 8 bases that match TRBD1. V lost 8 bases to trimming and J lost 8 bases; unmatched junction nucleotides: 10. Germline V CDR1 and CDR2: MNHEY, SVGAGI. The CDR3 has 14 amino acids.

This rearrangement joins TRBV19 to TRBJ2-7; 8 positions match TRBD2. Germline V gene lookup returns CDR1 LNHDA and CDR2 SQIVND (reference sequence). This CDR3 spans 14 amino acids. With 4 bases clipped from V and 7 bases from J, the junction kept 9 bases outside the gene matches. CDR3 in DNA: TGTGCCAGTAGTAACCGGGGAGGCGGGGGGGAGCAGTACTTC. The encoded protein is CASSNRGGGGEQYF.

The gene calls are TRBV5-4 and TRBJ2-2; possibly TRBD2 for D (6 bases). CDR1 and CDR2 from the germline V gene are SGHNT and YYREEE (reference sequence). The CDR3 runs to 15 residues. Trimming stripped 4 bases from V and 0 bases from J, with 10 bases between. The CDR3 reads CASSAGPSNTGELFF. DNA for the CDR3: TGTGCCAGCAGCGCGGGACCGTCGAACACCGGGGAGCTGTTTTTT.